The 27 T cell receptor beta chains given below trace back to one sample, sequenced in a study of T cells in Graves' hyperthyroidism and ophthalmopathy. There were TCR beta CDR3 regions amplified from RNA transcripts. The HTBI set primed first-round TCR CDR3 RT-PCR. TCRdb reprocessed the multiplex PCR reads with MiXCR, giving one entry per CDR3 protein. The sample has roughly 380,000 distinct CDR3 sequences, roughly 15% seen once. Specimen: blood. These receptor sequences come from a woman in her late teens or twenties with Graves' hyperthyroidism.

The rearrangement joins TRBV3-1 to TRBJ1-6; D not resolved. CDR1 and CDR2 from the germline V gene are LGHDT and YNNKEL (reference sequence). The CDR3 totals 17 residues. Trimming shortened V by 0 bases and J by 7 bases, and 16 bases separated the two germline ends. The CDR3 DNA reads TGTGCCAGCAGCCAAGATTTCGGAGGGCCTAAGAATTCACCCCTCCACTTT. Translation gives CASSQDFGGPKNSPLHF.

The chain has TRBV4-1 and TRBJ1-2, with 7 bases lining up with TRBD1. Germline assignment: CDR1 MGHRA and CDR2 YSYEKL. The CDR3 is 15 residues long. With 1 base clipped from V and 0 bases from J, the junction kept 2 bases outside the gene matches. This chain's CDR3 is CASSQAGGANYGYTF. CDR3 DNA: TGCGCCAGCAGCCAAGCAGGGGGAGCTAACTATGGCTACACCTTC.

This chain joins TRBV7-2 and TRBJ2-5; a weak D match, TRBD2 (6 bases). The germline gives CDR1 SGHTA, CDR2 FQGNSA. The CDR3 extends over 13 amino acids. Between the trimmed V and J ends, which lost 3 bases and 5 bases, there was a span of 10 bases. The CDR3 sequence: CASSFGTLETQYF. CDR3 sequence (DNA): TGTGCCAGCAGCTTCGGGACTTTGGAGACCCAGTACTTC.

Regarding this clonotype: The junction and the germline gene differ at one end; a read error may be behind it. The chain employs TRBV7-9 and TRBJ1-2; D is undetermined. Germline values: CDR1 SEHNR, CDR2 FQNEAQ (reference sequence). The CDR3 extends over 10 amino acids. CDR3 DNA: TGTGCCACCCTCAACTGTGGCTACACCTTC. Translation gives CATLNCGYTF.

Of note for this clonotype: A much larger clone is a single base away; this may be a read error. The rearrangement links TRBV6-5 to TRBJ1-3; no clear D. Germline V gene data show CDR1 as MNHEY and CDR2 as SVGAGI. CDR3 length: 16 amino acids. CDR3 sequence (DNA): TGTGCCAGCAGTTACAGTGGGCAGCTCTCTGGAAACACCGTATATTTT. Residues: CASSYSGQLSGNTVYF.

This clonotype has a count of ten or more. The gene calls are TRBV5-1 and TRBJ2-5; 9 bases line up with TRBD1. Per germline, CDR1 SGHRS and CDR2 YFSETQ. The CDR3 is 12 amino acids. Trimming took 4 bases from V and 9 from J; bases not matched to a gene: 4. Written as DNA, the CDR3 is TGCGCCAGCAGCCCGGACAGGGGCGCCCAGTACTTC. Amino acids: CASSPDRGAQYF.

On this clonotype: It may be a read error: a sequence one base away is much more abundant. V is TRBV30 and J is TRBJ1-1; no clear D. V was cut by 0 bases and J by 0 bases, with 17 bases left in between. Germline V gene sequence: CDR1 GTSNPN, CDR2 SVGIG (reference sequence). This CDR3 is built from 17 residues. The CDR3 spells CAWSVWARVGMNTEAFF. The CDR3 region has the DNA TGTGCCTGGAGTGTCTGGGCCCGCGTCGGCATGAACACTGAAGCTTTCTTT.

With regard to this clonotype: A much more abundant neighbour one base away suggests this may be a read error. The conserved final phenylalanine or tryptophan is absent from the CDR3, which likely points to a read error. J is TRBJ2-7 and V is TRBV6-1; D gene uncertain. V gave up 6 bases and J gave up 1 base, with 7 bases separating them. Germline-derived CDR1 and CDR2 are MNHNS and SASEGT. The CDR3 is made up of 12 amino acids. The chain's CDR3 is CASRGMSYEQYS. CDR3 DNA sequence: TGTGCCAGCAGGGGAATGTCCTACGAGCAGTACTCC.

This clonotype was counted many times. The chain couples TRBV7-9 to TRBJ2-5; 12 bases are shared with TRBD2. Per germline, CDR1 SEHNR and CDR2 FQNEAQ (reference sequence). This CDR3 comprises 17 residues. J was trimmed by 4 bases and V by 5 bases; bases with no gene match: 11. This CDR3 is CASSPGASGRARETQYF. The CDR3 bases are TGTGCCAGCAGCCCAGGTGCTAGCGGGAGGGCCAGAGAGACCCAGTACTTC.

This clonotype showed up many times. The rearrangement links TRBV5-1 to TRBJ2-7; a weak D match, TRBD2 (6 bases). CDR3 length: 14 amino acids. Trimming shortened V by 4 bases and J by 3 bases, and 14 bases separated the two germline ends. CDR1 is SGHRS and CDR2 is YFSETQ in the germline V gene. CDR3 region: CASSGWGDGYEQYF. CDR3 nucleotides: TGCGCCAGCAGCGGATGGGGGGACGGCTACGAGCAGTACTTC.

This clonotype was seen at least ten times. The chain links TRBV12-3 or TRBV12-4 to TRBJ2-3, with unresolved D. This CDR3 spans 11 amino acids. Trimming cost V 7 bases and J 8 bases, with 10 bases left between them. The CDR3 protein is CASTSGPTQYF. In DNA form, the CDR3 reads TGTGCCAGCACCTCCGGGCCTACGCAGTATTTT.

This clonotype appeared many times. The chain is built from TRBV3-1 and TRBJ1-1, with a possible D match to TRBD1 (5 bases). The CDR3 has 14 amino acids. Trimming pared 3 bases from V and 4 bases from J, leaving 12 bases between. Germline V CDR1 and CDR2: LGHDT, YNNKEL (reference sequence). DNA of the CDR3: TGTGCCAGCAGCCAGGGTGAGGGGATCACTGAAGCTTTCTTT. This codes for CASSQGEGITEAFF.

In its sample, this clonotype was seen once. Being one base from a much bigger clone, this may be a read error. The CDR3 does not end in the conserved phenylalanine or tryptophan, so this is likely a read error. The chain links TRBV27 to TRBJ2-7; no firm D call. The CDR3 totals 13 residues. Germline loops: CDR1 MNHEY, CDR2 SMNVEV (reference sequence). Trimming cost V 5 bases and J 2 bases, with 10 bases left between them. CDR3 sequence (DNA): TGTGCCAGCAGTGTCGGACGGACCTACGAGCAGTACCTC. Its protein product is CASSVGRTYEQYL.

This clonotype was seen a few times. A much larger clone lies a single base off, so this may be a read error. The chain employs TRBV20-1 and TRBJ2-7; TRBD2 agrees at 8 bases. Germline lookup yields CDR1 DFQATT and CDR2 SNEGSKA (reference sequence). The junction had 14 bases not matched to a gene; V was cut back by 6 bases and J by 7 bases. CDR3 length: 14 residues. The CDR3 sequence: CSAHGSGRSGEQYF. Here the CDR3 DNA reads TGCAGTGCCCACGGGAGCGGGAGAAGCGGTGAGCAGTACTTC.

Here the CDR3 reads CASGFGVRTGELFF. CDR3 bases: TGTGCTAGTGGTTTTGGGGTACGCACCGGGGAGCTGTTTTTT. The chain carries TRBV12-5 and TRBJ2-2; D is ambiguous. Germline loops: CDR1 LGHNT, CDR2 FRNRAP. V was cut by 3 bases and J by 4 bases, with 9 bases left in between. The CDR3 length is 14 residues.

The chain is built from TRBV9 and TRBJ2-6; tentative D call: TRBD1 (5 bases). Germline values: CDR1 SGDLS, CDR2 YYNGEE. Trimming pared 1 base from V and 0 bases from J, leaving 11 bases between. The CDR3 covers 17 residues. The CDR3 nucleotides are TGTGCCAGCAGCGTATTAGACAGTCGCTCTGGGGCCAACGTCCTGACTTTC. Residues: CASSVLDSRSGANVLTF.

This clonotype was seen only a few times. This chain links TRBV7-9 with TRBJ1-6; the D is unclear. CDR3 length: 13 amino acids. CDR1 and CDR2 from the germline V gene are SEHNR and FQNEAQ (reference sequence). V lost 2 bases to trimming and J lost 12 bases, with 11 bases between them. The CDR3 here is CASSLTAVEPLHF. The CDR3 nucleotides read TGTGCCAGCAGCTTAACAGCAGTGGAACCCCTCCACTTT.

The J gene is TRBJ2-5, the V gene TRBV20-1; 10 nucleotides align to TRBD1. The germline gives CDR1 DFQATT, CDR2 SNEGSKA (reference sequence). J was trimmed by 1 base and V by 5 bases; bases with no gene match: 10. There are 16 residues in the CDR3. The CDR3 sequence is CSALQWTGGFQETQYF. The CDR3 DNA is TGCAGTGCTCTTCAATGGACAGGGGGTTTCCAAGAGACCCAGTACTTC.

In this sample, this clonotype turned up many times. CDR3 region: CASSGTGDYNEQFF. The CDR3 DNA sequence: TGTGCCAGCAGTGGGACAGGGGACTACAATGAGCAGTTCTTC. The chain employs TRBV6-1 and TRBJ2-1; 9 nucleotides match TRBD1. CDR1 is MNHNS and CDR2 is SASEGT in the germline V gene. The V segment lost 4 bases and the J segment 3 bases; nucleotides outside the gene matches: 1. The CDR3 has 14 amino acids.

This clonotype has ten or more counts. This chain links TRBV7-9 with TRBJ1-1; no firm D call. The CDR3 runs 14 residues. The germline gives CDR1 SEHNR, CDR2 FQNEAQ (reference sequence). V gave up 4 bases and J gave up 3 bases, with 12 bases separating them. The CDR3 nucleotides read TGTGCCAGCAGCTGGTCCCCGGGATACACTGAAGCTTTCTTT. It specifies CASSWSPGYTEAFF.

This clonotype was detected many times. The chain is built from TRBV28 and TRBJ2-2, with 8 bases that match TRBD2. This CDR3 is 16 amino acids long. V dropped 6 bases and J dropped 6; count of bases not matched to a gene: 12. Germline lookup yields CDR1 MDHEN and CDR2 SYDVKM. CDR3 bases: TGTGCCAGCAGAGGCATCGCGGGAGGAATTCCCGGGGAGCTGTTTTTT. Protein: CASRGIAGGIPGELFF.

The sample holds many counts of this clonotype. The chain employs TRBV6-1 and TRBJ2-1, with D unresolved. CDR3 length equals 15 residues. Germline V gives CDR1 MNHNS, CDR2 SASEGT. V lost 3 bases and J lost 1, with 10 bases in between. The CDR3 reads CASSEGLNSYNEQFF. The DNA of the CDR3 is TGTGCCAGCAGTGAGGGTCTAAATTCCTACAATGAGCAGTTCTTC.

This clonotype was detected once. A read error is possible here, since a much larger clone lies one base away. The rearrangement links TRBV20-1 to TRBJ2-7, with 9 nucleotides matching TRBD2. The CDR3 is made up of 15 amino acids. Germline CDR1 DFQATT, CDR2 SNEGSKA (reference sequence). The V gene end was trimmed by 1 base and the J gene end by 4 bases; junction bases not matched to a gene: 8. The CDR3 DNA reads TGCAGTGCTAGAGGGGAGCGGGAGGCCCTGTACGAGCAGTACTTC. Translating gives CSARGEREALYEQYF.

At least ten counts were recorded for this clonotype. The CDR3 region is CASRQGAGNEKLFF. In DNA form, the CDR3 reads TGTGCCAGCAGGCAGGGTGCGGGGAATGAAAAACTGTTTTTT. The chain couples TRBV6-1 to TRBJ1-4; D is possibly TRBD1 (5 bases). Per germline, CDR1 MNHNS and CDR2 SASEGT. This CDR3 is 14 amino acids long. V dropped 6 bases and J dropped 5 bases, with 13 bases sitting between them.

About this clonotype: Germline is not matched at one junction end, which may reflect a read error. J is TRBJ2-2 and V is TRBV6-2 or TRBV6-3; 13 nucleotides agree with TRBD2. Germline values: CDR1 MNHEY, CDR2 SVGEGT. The CDR3 has 16 amino acids. The CDR3 protein is CASRPPTSGRFGGLFF. Here the CDR3 DNA reads TGTGCCAGCAGACCCCCGACTAGCGGGAGGTTCGGGGGGCTGTTTTTT.

On this clonotype itself: A much larger clone sits a single nucleotide away, making a read error possible. The genes are TRBV11-2 and TRBJ1-2; D is uncertain. The CDR3 covers 16 residues. CDR1 is SGHAT and CDR2 is FQNNGV in the germline V gene. The CDR3 spells CASSLVVTEPNYGCTF. The CDR3 nucleotides read TGTGCCAGCAGCTTAGTGGTTACAGAACCTAACTATGGCTGCACCTTC.

The chain links TRBV19 to TRBJ1-1; D is ambiguous. V was clipped by 6 bases and J by 1 base, with 15 bases between them. From germline, CDR1 is LNHDA and CDR2 SQIVND (reference sequence). The CDR3 extends over 15 amino acids. CDR3 protein: CASRPFGERNTEAFF. The CDR3 DNA follows: TGTGCCAGTAGGCCCTTCGGGGAGAGGAACACTGAAGCTTTCTTT.